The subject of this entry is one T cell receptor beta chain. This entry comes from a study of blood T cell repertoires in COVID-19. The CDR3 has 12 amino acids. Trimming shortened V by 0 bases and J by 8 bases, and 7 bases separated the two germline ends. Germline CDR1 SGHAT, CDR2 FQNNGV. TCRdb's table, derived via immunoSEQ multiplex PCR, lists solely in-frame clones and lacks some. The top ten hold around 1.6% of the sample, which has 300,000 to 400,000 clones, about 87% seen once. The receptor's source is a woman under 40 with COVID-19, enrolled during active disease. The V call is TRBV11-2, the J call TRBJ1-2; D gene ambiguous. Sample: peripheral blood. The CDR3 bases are TGTGCCAGCAGCTTAGATGGGAGCGGCTACACCTTC. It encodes CASSLDGSGYTF.